This TCR beta chain was documented in a study of blood T cells in healthy people across ages. Study conclusions and caveats: Estimated diversity across one million T cells was deemed an underestimate.

A remark on this clonotype: Its antigen is still unknown.

The CDR3 is 15 amino acids. From germline, CDR1 is LGHNA and CDR2 YSLEER. V lost 0 bases to trimming and J lost 5 bases, with 13 bases between them. Alongside a J-beta primer mix, a sample-barcoded 5' primer served in a second PCR lasting roughly 7 to 11 cycles. Each cDNA was tagged by a template-switch adaptor containing 12 random nucleotides. MiXCR was run by TCRdb on the 5' RACE reads, yielding one entry per CDR3 protein. The table lists approximately 1,700,000 distinct CDR3 sequences, about 39% of them singletons. Each donor's blood draw was 8.5 to 10 milliliters of peripheral blood. PBMCs numbering at least 7 million were isolated per sample.

The sequenced sample was blood. The clonotype comes from a human donor in good health. This rearrangement joins TRBV4-3 to TRBJ1-2, with a weak D call TRBD1 (6 bases). The CDR3 here is CASSQEIQQGYGYTF. DNA for the CDR3: TGCGCCAGCAGCCAAGAGATTCAGCAGGGGTATGGCTACACCTTC.